This entry concerns a single T cell receptor (beta chain). The antigen remains undetermined. The record originates from a study of long-term antiretroviral therapy in people with HIV. Whole-study results and caveats: Clones that had undergone expansion before ART dominated the repertoire at all time points. Repertoires with HIV possessed tighter CDR3 length spans than those of controls.

Researchers report immunoSEQ v3.0 was run at survey level. TCRdb's table, derived via immunoSEQ multiplex PCR, lists solely in-frame clones and lacks some. This table holds around 20,000 clones, about 87% found once. The germline V gene has CDR1 MNHNY and CDR2 SVGAGI (reference sequence). V dropped 8 bases and J dropped 4 bases, with 14 bases sitting between them. This CDR3 contains 13 residues. The clonotype comes from a woman aged 45-59 years with HIV. V gene TRBV6-6 combines with J gene TRBJ1-1, with a tentative D call TRBD1 (5 bases). The sample here was unsorted PBMCs, taken 2.6 years after starting antiretroviral therapy. CDR3 DNA: TGTGCCAGCGTTCGACAGAGGGGCACTGAAGCTTTCTTT. Its protein product is CASVRQRGTEAFF.